The present entry profiles one TCR beta chain with its context. The antigen is unknown. Profiling relied on immunoSEQ multiplex PCR, and the TCRdb table lists in-frame clones only, not all of them. The sample lists around 77,000 clones, less than 95% occurring once. These data are taken from a study of siplizumab effects on memory and regulatory T cells. The study, taken as a whole, reports: Some alloreactive sequences were traceable to unstimulated CD4+ memory cells, and siplizumab significantly reduced them.

V shed 7 bases and J shed 6 bases, with 22 bases lying between them. The CDR3 length is 15 residues. The germline gives CDR1 MNHNY, CDR2 SVGAGI (reference sequence). The TCR originated in a human donor in good health. The sequenced material came from CD8+ T cells sorted from blood. This chain links TRBV6-6 with TRBJ2-7; a possible D gene is TRBD2 (5 bases). The CDR3 here is CASTLGKRLFGEQYF. The CDR3 DNA follows: TGTGCCAGCACCCTAGGGAAGAGACTATTCGGCGAGCAGTACTTC.